These 9 T cell receptor beta chains share one sample of origin, sequenced in a study of identical twins. Each CDR3 protein gets one entry after TCRdb re-called the 5' RACE reads with MiXCR. This sample yields 600,000 to 800,000 distinct CDR3 sequences, of which 20% to 25% are seen a single time; 4% to 5.5% belongs to the top ten. These data were likewise used in another study, on T cells expressing NK-cell markers.

Sequenced input: PBMCs. These receptors all come from a woman aged 18-29 years in good health.

This clonotype was seen a handful of times. The genes are TRBV6-5 and TRBJ2-2; D is unclear. CDR1 MNHEY and CDR2 SVGAGI come from the germline V gene. The CDR3 length is 15 residues. V lost 4 bases and J lost 6, with 15 bases in between. CDR3 DNA sequence: TGTGCCAGCAGTTTGACCCCGTCGCATTCCGGGGAGCTGTTTTTT. Its translation: CASSLTPSHSGELFF.

This clonotype has just a few counts. The rearrangement uses TRBV7-9 and TRBJ2-7; TRBD1 matches 7 bases. J lost 1 base, V lost 6 bases, and 9 bases had no gene match. Germline V gene lookup returns CDR1 SEHNR and CDR2 FQNEAQ (reference sequence). This CDR3 has 15 amino acids. CDR3 DNA: TGTGCCAGCAGTGTCCAGGGGGAGTGGTCCTACGAGCAGTACTTC. Residues: CASSVQGEWSYEQYF.

The chain recombines TRBV6-1 with TRBJ2-2; 15 positions match TRBD2. The germline V gene encodes CDR1 MNHNS and CDR2 SASEGT. This CDR3 is built from 18 residues. The V gene end was trimmed by 6 bases and the J gene end by 4 bases; junction bases not matched to a gene: 9. The CDR3: CASSPRTSGGAGTGELFF. The DNA of the CDR3 is TGTGCCAGCAGCCCCAGGACTAGCGGGGGGGCGGGCACCGGGGAGCTGTTTTTT.

The rearrangement uses TRBV7-8 and TRBJ2-1, with D perhaps TRBD1 or TRBD2 (5 bases each). The V and J ends lost 5 bases and 7 bases respectively, with 12 bases between them. CDR1 and CDR2 (germline): SGHVS, FQNEAQ. The CDR3 covers 13 residues. This chain's CDR3 is CASSGGRRNEQFF. CDR3 DNA: TGTGCCAGCAGCGGGGGACGGAGAAATGAGCAGTTCTTC.

This clonotype has a handful of counts. The V gene is TRBV7-2, the J gene TRBJ2-7, with TRBD2 matching over 7 bases. Germline assignment: CDR1 SGHTA and CDR2 FQGNSA. Trimming cost V 6 bases and J 4 bases; bases outside gene matches: 9. The length of the CDR3 is 14 residues. As DNA, the CDR3 is TGTGCCAGCAGGCTGCGGGAGCACGGTTACGAGCAGTACTTC. This gives the protein CASRLREHGYEQYF.

This clonotype turned up a few times. The chain carries TRBV6-6 and TRBJ2-2, with D unresolved. CDR1 is MNHNY and CDR2 is SVGAGI in the germline V gene (reference sequence). V lost 10 bases to trimming and J lost 6 bases, with 12 bases between them. The CDR3 loop spans 12 amino acids. CDR3 residues: CATRAPPGELFF. CDR3 nucleotides: TGTGCCACCCGGGCCCCCCCCGGGGAGCTGTTTTTT.

This clonotype showed up just a few times. The genes are TRBV4-3 and TRBJ2-7; 9 bases are shared with TRBD2. Germline CDR1 reads LGHNA; CDR2 reads YSLEER. V was clipped by 4 bases and J by 0 bases; unmatched bases: 4. This CDR3 spans 15 amino acids. The CDR3 nucleotides are TGCGCCAGCAGCCCTTTTAGCGGGAGCTCCTACGAGCAGTACTTC. Its protein is CASSPFSGSSYEQYF.

This clonotype was recorded a few times. The rearrangement uses TRBV6-5 and TRBJ1-1, with TRBD1 matching over 7 bases. The CDR3 sequence is 12 residues long. Per germline, CDR1 MNHEY and CDR2 SVGAGI. V gave up 6 bases and J gave up 8 bases; unmatched junction bases: 6. CDR3: CASSPTGAEAFF. In nucleotides, the CDR3 is TGTGCCAGCAGCCCTACAGGGGCAGAAGCTTTCTTT.

This clonotype showed up many times. The V and J genes are TRBV6-2 or TRBV6-3 and TRBJ2-5, with 10 bases matching TRBD2. The V and J ends lost 5 bases and 4 bases, in that order; junction bases with no gene match: 4. Looked up from germline, CDR1 is MNHEY and CDR2 is SVGEGT. CDR3 length: 14 amino acids. The CDR3 DNA follows: TGTGCCAGCAGTGGACTAGCGGAGGTAGAGACCCAGTACTTC. Amino acid sequence: CASSGLAEVETQYF.